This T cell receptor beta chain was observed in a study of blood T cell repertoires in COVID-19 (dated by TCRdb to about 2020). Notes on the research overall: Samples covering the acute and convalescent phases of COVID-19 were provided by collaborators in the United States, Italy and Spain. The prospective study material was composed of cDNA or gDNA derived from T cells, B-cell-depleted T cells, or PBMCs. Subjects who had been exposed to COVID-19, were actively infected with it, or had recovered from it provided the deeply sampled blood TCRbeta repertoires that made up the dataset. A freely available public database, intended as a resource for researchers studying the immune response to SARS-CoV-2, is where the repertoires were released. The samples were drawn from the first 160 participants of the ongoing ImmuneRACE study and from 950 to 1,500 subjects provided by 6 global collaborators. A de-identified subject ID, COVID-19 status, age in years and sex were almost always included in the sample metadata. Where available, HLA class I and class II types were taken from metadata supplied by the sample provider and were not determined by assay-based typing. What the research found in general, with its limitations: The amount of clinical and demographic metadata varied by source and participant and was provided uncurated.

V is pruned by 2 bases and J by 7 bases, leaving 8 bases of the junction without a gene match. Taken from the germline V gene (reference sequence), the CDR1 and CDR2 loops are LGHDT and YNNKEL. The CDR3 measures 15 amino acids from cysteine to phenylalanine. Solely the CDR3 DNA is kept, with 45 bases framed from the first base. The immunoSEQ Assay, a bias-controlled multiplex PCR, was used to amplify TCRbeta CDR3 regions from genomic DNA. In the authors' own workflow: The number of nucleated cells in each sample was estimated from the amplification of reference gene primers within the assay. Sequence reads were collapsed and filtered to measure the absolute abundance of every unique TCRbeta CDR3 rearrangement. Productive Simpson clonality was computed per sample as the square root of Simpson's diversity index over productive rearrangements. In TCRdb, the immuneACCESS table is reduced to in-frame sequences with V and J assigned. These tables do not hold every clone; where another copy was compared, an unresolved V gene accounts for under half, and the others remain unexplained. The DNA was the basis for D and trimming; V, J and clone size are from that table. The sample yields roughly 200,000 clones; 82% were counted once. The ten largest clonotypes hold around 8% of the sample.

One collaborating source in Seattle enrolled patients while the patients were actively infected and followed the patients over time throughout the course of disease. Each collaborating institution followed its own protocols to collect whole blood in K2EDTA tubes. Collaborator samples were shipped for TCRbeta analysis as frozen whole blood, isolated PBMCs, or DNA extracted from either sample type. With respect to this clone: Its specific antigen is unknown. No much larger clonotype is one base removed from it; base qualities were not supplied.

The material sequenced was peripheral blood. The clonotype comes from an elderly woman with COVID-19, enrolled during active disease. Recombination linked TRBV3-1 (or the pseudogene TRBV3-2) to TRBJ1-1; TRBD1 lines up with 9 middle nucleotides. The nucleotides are TGTGCCAGCAGCCAAAAAACAGGGGGCCGGGGTGAAGCTTTCTTT. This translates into CASSQKTGGRGEAFF.